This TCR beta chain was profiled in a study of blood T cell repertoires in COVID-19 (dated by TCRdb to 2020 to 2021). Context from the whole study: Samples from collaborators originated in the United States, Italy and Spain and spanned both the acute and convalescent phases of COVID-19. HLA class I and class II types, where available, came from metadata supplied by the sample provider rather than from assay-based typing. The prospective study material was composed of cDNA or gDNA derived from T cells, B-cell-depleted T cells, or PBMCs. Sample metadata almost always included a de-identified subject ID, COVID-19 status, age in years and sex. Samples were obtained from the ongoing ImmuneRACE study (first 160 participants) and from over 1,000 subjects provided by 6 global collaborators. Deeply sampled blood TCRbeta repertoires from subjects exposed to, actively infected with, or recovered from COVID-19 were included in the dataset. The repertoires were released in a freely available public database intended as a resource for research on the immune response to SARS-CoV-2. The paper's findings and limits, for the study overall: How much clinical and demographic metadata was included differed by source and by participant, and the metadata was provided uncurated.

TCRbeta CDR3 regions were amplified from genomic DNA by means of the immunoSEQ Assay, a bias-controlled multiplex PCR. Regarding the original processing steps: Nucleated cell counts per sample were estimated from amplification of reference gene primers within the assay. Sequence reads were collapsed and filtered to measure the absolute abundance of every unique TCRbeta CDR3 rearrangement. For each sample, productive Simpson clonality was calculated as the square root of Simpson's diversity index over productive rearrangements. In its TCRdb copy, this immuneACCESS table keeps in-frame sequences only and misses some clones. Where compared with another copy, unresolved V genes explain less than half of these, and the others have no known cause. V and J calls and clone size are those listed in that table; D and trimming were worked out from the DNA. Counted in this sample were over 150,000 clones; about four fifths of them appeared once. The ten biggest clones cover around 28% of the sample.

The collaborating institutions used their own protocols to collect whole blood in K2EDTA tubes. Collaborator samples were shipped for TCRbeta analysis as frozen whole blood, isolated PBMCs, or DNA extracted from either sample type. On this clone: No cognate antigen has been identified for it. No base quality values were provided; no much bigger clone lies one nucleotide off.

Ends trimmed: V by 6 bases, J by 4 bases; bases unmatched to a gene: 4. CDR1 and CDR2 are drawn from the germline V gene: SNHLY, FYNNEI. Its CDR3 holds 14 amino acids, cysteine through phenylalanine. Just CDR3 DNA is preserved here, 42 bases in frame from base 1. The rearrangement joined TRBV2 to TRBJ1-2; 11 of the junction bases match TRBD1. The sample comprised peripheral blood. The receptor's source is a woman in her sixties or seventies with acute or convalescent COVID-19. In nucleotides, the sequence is TGTGCCAGCAGCCTGGACAGGGGGCCCTATGGCTACACCTTC. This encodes CASSLDRGPYGYTF.